Following are 8 T cell receptor beta chains from one sample sequenced in a study of blood T cells in healthy people across ages. The authors ran a second PCR of roughly 6 to 12 cycles using a sample-barcoded 5' primer and a J-beta primer mix. TCRdb recomputed calls from the 5' RACE reads with MiXCR, one row per CDR3 protein. The sample has 1.5 million to 2 million distinct CDR3 sequences, roughly 28% seen once. The sequencing sample was made of blood. The origin of the receptors is a woman in her 30s in good health.

The genes are TRBV7-9 and TRBJ2-3, with 7 positions matching TRBD1. This CDR3 has 15 amino acids. With V trimmed by 5 bases and J by 2 bases, 7 bases remained unmatched. Germline assignment: CDR1 SEHNR and CDR2 FQNEAQ (reference sequence). The CDR3 bases are TGTGCCAGCAGCCCCGGGACAGACAACACAGATACGCAGTATTTT. It codes for CASSPGTDNTDTQYF. Full variable domain (missing parts from reference TRBV7-9 and TRBJ2-3): DTGVSQNPRHKITKRGQNVTFRCDPISEHNRLYWYRQTLGQGPEFLTYFQNEAQLEKSRLLSDRFSAERPKGSFSTLEIQRTEQGDSAMYLCASSPGTDNTDTQYFGPGTRLTVL.

The rearrangement links TRBV7-9 to TRBJ1-2; the D is unclear. CDR1 and CDR2 from the germline V gene are SEHNR and FQNEAQ (reference sequence). The V gene lost 5 bases and the J gene lost 4 bases, with 20 bases spanning the gap. This CDR3 contains 16 residues. CDR3 residues: CASSHPRGKVLYGYTF. The CDR3 DNA reads as TGTGCCAGCAGCCACCCCCGGGGAAAGGTCCTCTATGGCTACACCTTC.

Concerning this clonotype itself: A read error may explain this, as a much larger clone is one base away. The chain carries TRBV12-3 or TRBV12-4 and TRBJ2-4; no reliable D call. The V end lost 4 bases, the J end lost 13 bases, and 14 bases lay between the germline ends. The CDR3 runs 12 residues. CDR3 DNA: TGTGCCAGCAGTTATTACGTCGAGGAGCAGTACTTC. Protein sequence: CASSYYVEEQYF.

In this sample, this clonotype turned up many times. This rearrangement joins TRBV4-3 to TRBJ2-7; 9 bases match TRBD2. V shed 2 bases and J 2 bases; nucleotides not matched to a gene: 7. Germline values: CDR1 LGHNA, CDR2 YSLEER. The CDR3 length is 16 residues. CDR3 nucleotides: TGCGCCAGCAGCCAATCTCGGGTAGCGGGAGCCTACGAGCAGTACTTC. It translates to CASSQSRVAGAYEQYF.

The CDR3 loop reads CASSSVGRRGGPDTQYF. CDR3 nucleotides: TGTGCCAGCAGTTCGGTTGGTCGGCGGGGCGGTCCAGATACGCAGTATTTT. The chain joins TRBV28 to TRBJ2-3, with a weak D call TRBD2 (6 bases). Trimming removed 4 bases from V and 4 bases from J, with 21 bases in between. Germline V CDR1 and CDR2: MDHEN, SYDVKM. This CDR3 comprises 17 residues.

For this clonotype: An end of the junction does not agree with germline; a read error may underlie this. V and J are TRBV12-3 or TRBV12-4 and TRBJ2-3, with a possible D match to TRBD1 (5 bases). The CDR3 has 17 residues. This CDR3 reads CASSLEFRTLSTDAQYF. In DNA form, the CDR3 reads TGTGCCAGCAGTTTAGAGTTTAGGACACTAAGCACAGATGCGCAGTATTTT.

This chain joins TRBV5-1 and TRBJ2-3; no firm D call. The CDR3 length is 14 residues. The germline gives CDR1 SGHRS, CDR2 YFSETQ. V lost 8 bases and J 4 bases, leaving 17 bases between the germline ends. The CDR3 sequence is CASQGSGSADTQYF. CDR3 DNA: TGCGCCAGTCAAGGGTCTGGGTCCGCAGATACGCAGTATTTT.

In this sample, this clonotype turned up a few times. The chain employs TRBV29-1 and TRBJ1-1; no reliable D call. Trimming left V 7 bases short and J 4 bases short, with 19 bases between. The CDR3 runs to 14 residues. Germline V gives CDR1 SQVTM, CDR2 ANQGSEA. This CDR3 is CSARRPQSSTEAFF. In nucleotides, the CDR3 is TGCAGCGCTAGACGGCCCCAATCGAGCACTGAAGCTTTCTTT. Full variable domain (missing parts from reference TRBV29-1 and TRBJ1-1): SAVISQKPSRDICQRGTSLTIQCQVDSQVTMMFWYRQQPGQSLTLIATANQGSEATYESGFVIDKFPISRPNLTFSTLTVSNMSPEDSSIYLCSARRPQSSTEAFFGQGTRLTVV.